The rows below give T cell receptor beta chains drawn from one sample of a study of blood T cell repertoires in COVID-19. Sequenced by immunoSEQ multiplex PCR; TCRdb stores in-frame clones only, minus some. The table includes under 250,000 clones, approximately 90% detected once. The sequenced sample consisted of peripheral blood. The receptors stem from a man younger than 35 with active or convalescent COVID-19. Each CDR3 is given with its conserved first and last residue. Each record gives: V gene, clone size, D gene, J gene, CDR3 DNA, CDR3 protein. The D gene is left open where the match is weak. The size of a clone is reported for some rows only, either as once, few or many, or as a class for expanded clones.

TRBV7-2	-	TRBD2	TRBJ2-5	TGTGCCAGCAGCTTAGGTACTAGCGGCCAAGAGACCCAGTACTTC	CASSLGTSGQETQYF
TRBV10-3	-	-	TRBJ2-1	TGTGCCACCAAAAACGCGACAGGTTACAATGAGCAGTTCTTC	CATKNATGYNEQFF
TRBV13	-	TRBD1	TRBJ1-4	TGTGCCAGCAGCACTGGACAGGGGGAAAAACTGTTTTTT	CASSTGQGEKLFF
TRBV18	-	-	TRBJ2-4	TGTGCCAGCTCACCCCGGGGTGGATTAGCCAAAAACATTCAGTACTTC	CASSPRGGLAKNIQYF
TRBV11-2	-	-	TRBJ1-5	TGTGCCAGCAGCTTAGGGACAGCTGATCAGCCCCAGCATTTT	CASSLGTADQPQHF
TRBV20-1	-	-	TRBJ1-1	TGCAGTGCTAGTGCGCGGATTAACACTGAAGCTTTCTTT	CSASARINTEAFF
TRBV3-1/TRBV3-2	-	TRBD2	TRBJ2-5	TGTGCCAGCAGCTCCTCCATCGGCGGGAGACGCCGAGGGACCCAGTACTTC	CASSSSIGGRRRGTQYF
TRBV5-1	-	TRBD1	TRBJ1-6	TGCGCCAGCAGCTTGGACAGGGGGCTTTCACCCCTCCACTTT	CASSLDRGLSPLHF
TRBV10-3	-	TRBD2	TRBJ2-1	TGTGCCATCAGTATGGGACTAGCGGATTACAATGAGCAGTTCTTC	CAISMGLADYNEQFF
TRBV7-7	-	TRBD1	TRBJ1-1	TGTGCCAGCAGCCCAGGGGGCGCGAACACTGAAGCTTTCTTT	CASSPGGANTEAFF
TRBV5-1	few	TRBD1	TRBJ1-5	TGCGCCAGCAGCCTCGGGACAGCCGAGTCAGGGCAGCCCCAGCATTTT	CASSLGTAESGQPQHF
TRBV4-2	once	TRBD2	TRBJ2-7	TGTGCCAGCAGCCAACGCCGGGACTACCCCTACGAGCAGTACTTC	CASSQRRDYPYEQYF
TRBV19	-	-	TRBJ1-5	TGTGCCAGTAGTATTGTGACTGCTAGCAATCAGCCCCAGCATTTT	CASSIVTASNQPQHF
TRBV27	-	TRBD2	TRBJ2-5	TGTGCCAGCACCGGGACTAGCGGGAACCAAGAGACCCAGTACTTC	CASTGTSGNQETQYF
TRBV5-1	-	TRBD2	TRBJ2-3	TGCGCCAGCAGCTTGGAACCTCGTAGCGGGGGGACAGATACGCAGTATTTT	CASSLEPRSGGTDTQYF
TRBV28	once	TRBD2	TRBJ2-1	TGTGCCAGCAGCGAACTAGCGGGAGCGGGGGATGAGCAGTTCTTC	CASSELAGAGDEQFF
TRBV18	-	TRBD1	TRBJ1-2	TGTGCCAGCTCACTGGGACAGGGGGCGAATGGCTACACCTTC	CASSLGQGANGYTF
TRBV5-6	-	TRBD1	TRBJ1-1	TGTGCCAGCAGCTCCATAGACAGGGTAACTGAAGCTTTCTTT	CASSSIDRVTEAFF
TRBV7-3	-	-	TRBJ2-7	TGTGCCAGCAGCTTAACGTTGGCCTCGGGGGAGCAGTACTTC	CASSLTLASGEQYF
TRBV18	-	-	TRBJ1-5	TGTGCCAGCTCACCGGCGGCAGGGGGCAATCAGCCCCAGCATTTT	CASSPAAGGNQPQHF
TRBV12-3/TRBV12-4	-	-	TRBJ1-1	TGTGCCAGCAGTGAAGGGGGAAACACTGAAGCTTTCTTT	CASSEGGNTEAFF
TRBV7-3	-	-	TRBJ1-1	TGTGCCAGCAGCTATACAGGGTCGGGCTCTGAAGCTTTCTTT	CASSYTGSGSEAFF
TRBV7-3	-	TRBD2	TRBJ2-1	TGTGCCAGCAGCTTTGTAAGCGGGAGGGGGTACAATGAGCAGTTCTTC	CASSFVSGRGYNEQFF
TRBV28	-	TRBD1	TRBJ1-6	TGTGCCAGCAGCCGGGACAGGGCCAATTCACCCCTCCACTTT	CASSRDRANSPLHF
TRBV5-1	-	TRBD2	TRBJ2-1	TGCGCCAGCAGCTCCCCTGGCCTAGCGGGGGCCAATGAGCAGTTCTTC	CASSSPGLAGANEQFF
TRBV11-2	-	TRBD2	TRBJ2-1	TGTGCCAGCAGCTTTAGAGGACTAGCGGGGGTGGAGGGTGAGCAGTTCTTC	CASSFRGLAGVEGEQFF
TRBV14	-	-	TRBJ2-2	TGTGCCAGCAGCCGACTCCCGAACACCGGGGAGCTGTTTTTT	CASSRLPNTGELFF
TRBV18	-	-	TRBJ1-4	TGTGCCAGCTCGCCAAAAGCCGACTGGAAGATTGACGAAAAACTGTTTTTT	CASSPKADWKIDEKLFF
TRBV10-2	-	-	TRBJ1-5	TGCGCCAGCAGTGAGTCGCGACAGCCCCAGCATTTT	CASSESRQPQHF
TRBV19	-	TRBD1	TRBJ1-1	TGTGCCAGTAGTTTCCTTTACAGGGGAAACACTGAAGCTTTCTTT	CASSFLYRGNTEAFF
TRBV3-1/TRBV3-2	-	-	TRBJ2-5	TGTGCCAGCAGCCACGCAGGAGGTGTAGCCCAAGAGACCCAGTACTTC	CASSHAGGVAQETQYF
TRBV7-2	-	TRBD1	TRBJ1-1	TGTGCCAGCAGCTTAGCCGGCAGGGGGGACACTGAAGCTTTCTTT	CASSLAGRGDTEAFF
TRBV28	few	TRBD1	TRBJ1-6	TGTGCCAGCAGGCCAAGACAGGGGCAGGGTAATTCACCCCTCCACTTT	CASRPRQGQGNSPLHF
TRBV7-2	-	TRBD2	TRBJ2-1	TGTGCCAGCAGCTTAGGTCGAGCGGGGGGCAATGAGCAGTTCTTC	CASSLGRAGGNEQFF
TRBV7-2	-	-	TRBJ1-1	TGTGCCAGCAGCTTGAGTGGGAACACTGAAGCTTTCTTT	CASSLSGNTEAFF
TRBV6-6	-	-	TRBJ1-5	TGTGCCAGCAGTGACGGAGGGTATAGCAATCAGCCCCAGCATTTT	CASSDGGYSNQPQHF
TRBV30	-	TRBD1	TRBJ1-6	TGTGCCTGGGACAGGGTAAATTCACCCCTCCACTTT	CAWDRVNSPLHF
TRBV4-3	-	TRBD1	TRBJ1-2	TGCGCCAGCAGTCAACAGGGGGACTATGGCTACACCTTC	CASSQQGDYGYTF
TRBV19	-	-	TRBJ1-1	TGTGCCAGTACTCACTCTCCTGACGGGGGAGGGACTGAAGCTTTCTTT	CASTHSPDGGGTEAFF
TRBV3-1/TRBV3-2	-	TRBD1	TRBJ1-2	TGTGCCAGCAGCCTCGGGACAGAAGAACCAAACTATGGCTACACCTTC	CASSLGTEEPNYGYTF
TRBV15	-	TRBD2	TRBJ2-3	TGTGCCACCAGCAGAGAGTCTAGCGGGGGGGGTTTCACAGATACGCAGTATTTT	CATSRESSGGGFTDTQYF